What follows are 10 T cell receptor beta chains derived from one specimen sequenced in a study of cytomegalovirus exposure and HLA in healthy donors. 13 Jbeta primers and 60 Vbeta primers were used for the PCR. Method: immunoSEQ multiplex PCR; TCRdb's copy keeps in-frame clones and lacks some. The table lists more than 85,000 clones, less than 10% of them singletons. Sequenced input: PBMCs. These receptors were collected from a man aged 50 to 59 in good health and CMV-seropositive.

This clone has just a few counts. This chain links TRBV4-3 with TRBJ2-7, with 11 bases identical to TRBD2. V dropped 4 bases and J dropped 4; count of bases not matched to a gene: 9. The CDR3 covers 16 residues. Germline CDR1 and CDR2: LGHNA and YSLEER. DNA of the CDR3: TGCGCCAGCAGCCGAGACCAACTAGCGGGAGCGTACGAGCAGTACTTC. Translation: CASSRDQLAGAYEQYF.

J is TRBJ1-1 and V is TRBV7-9; D unclear. This CDR3 has 13 residues. Germline loops: CDR1 SEHNR, CDR2 FQNEAQ (reference sequence). The germline V and J ends were trimmed by 5 bases and 4 bases, with 11 bases remaining between them. CDR3 loop: CASSLRRTTEAFF. The CDR3 region has the DNA TGTGCCAGCAGCCTACGCCGAACCACTGAAGCTTTCTTT.

A few counts support this clone. The chain recombines TRBV28 with TRBJ1-2, with a possible D match to TRBD1 (6 bases). The CDR3 runs to 15 residues. Germline V gives CDR1 MDHEN, CDR2 SYDVKM. Trimming took 6 bases from V and 5 from J, leaving 19 bases between them. The chain's CDR3 is CASSKGDAGRYGYTF. CDR3 sequence (DNA): TGTGCCAGCAGCAAGGGGGACGCCGGGCGGTATGGCTACACCTTC.

This clone showed up just a few times. The chain uses TRBV10-3 and TRBJ1-3, with TRBD1 matching over 7 bases. Germline V lookup: CDR1 ENHRY, CDR2 SYGVKD. This CDR3 spans 15 amino acids. V gave up 6 bases and J gave up 0 bases; unmatched junction bases: 5. CDR3 bases: TGTGCCATCAGCACAGGACAGGACTCTGGAAACACCATATATTTT. Translated: CAISTGQDSGNTIYF.

The chain combines TRBV19 with TRBJ2-1, with 9 bases that match TRBD2. Germline assignment: CDR1 LNHDA and CDR2 SQIVND (reference sequence). The V segment lost 9 bases and the J segment 6 bases; nucleotides outside the gene matches: 9. The CDR3 spans 14 residues. The CDR3 loop reads CARQTSGRINEQFF. DNA of the CDR3: TGTGCCAGACAGACTAGCGGACGAATCAATGAGCAGTTCTTC. The entire variable domain, with the rest obtained from reference TRBV19 and TRBJ2-1, is as follows: DGGITQSPKYLFRKEGQNVTLSCEQNLNHDAMYWYRQDPGQGLRLIYYSQIVNDFQKGDIAEGYSVSREKKESFPLTVTSAQKNPTAFYLCARQTSGRINEQFFGPGTRLTVL.

CDR3 sequence (DNA): TGTGCCAGTAGTGGCCCGGCGGCTAGCGGATATACGCAGTATTTT. This sequence encodes CASSGPAASGYTQYF. The rearrangement uses TRBV19 and TRBJ2-3; TRBD2 matches at 7 bases. CDR1 is LNHDA, CDR2 SQIVND, per germline (reference sequence). This CDR3 comprises 15 residues. The junction had 12 bases not matched to a gene; V was cut back by 5 bases and J by 7 bases.

This clone was seen only a few times. The chain couples TRBV27 to TRBJ1-1; 8 bases match TRBD1. Germline lookup yields CDR1 MNHEY and CDR2 SMNVEV (reference sequence). The CDR3 has 13 residues. The J segment lost 11 bases and the V segment lost 5 bases, leaving 10 bases of the junction unmatched. The CDR3 spells CASSLLGQGEAFF. In DNA, the CDR3 is TGTGCCAGCAGTCTCCTAGGACAGGGAGAGGCTTTCTTT.

This clone was observed a few times. Additional DNA sequences in this sample encode the identical CDR3. The V and J genes are TRBV28 and TRBJ1-1; D unresolved. CDR1 and CDR2 from the germline V gene are MDHEN and SYDVKM. The CDR3 length is 11 residues. V was shortened by 6 bases and J by 2 bases, with 4 bases between the two germline ends. CDR3 region: CASSRNTEAFF. In DNA form, the CDR3 reads TGTGCCAGCAGCCGTAACACTGAAGCTTTCTTT.

This clone was counted a few times. This rearrangement joins TRBV6-1 to TRBJ2-7; 11 nucleotides agree with TRBD2. The V segment lost 2 bases and the J segment 4 bases; nucleotides outside the gene matches: 10. The CDR3 is made up of 17 amino acids. Germline lookup yields CDR1 MNHNS and CDR2 SASEGT. CDR3 loop: CASSESLPASGRYEQYF. In DNA form, the CDR3 reads TGTGCCAGCAGTGAAAGTCTCCCCGCTAGCGGGAGGTACGAGCAGTACTTC.

This rearrangement joins TRBV28 to TRBJ2-5, with D perhaps TRBD2 (5 bases). This CDR3 comprises 14 residues. Between the trimmed V and J ends, which lost 8 bases and 2 bases, there was a span of 15 bases. The V gene's germline CDR1 is MDHEN and CDR2 SYDVKM. The CDR3 DNA follows: TGTGCCAGCGTTTGGAGCGGACGACAAGAGACCCAGTACTTC. It translates to CASVWSGRQETQYF.